The clone carrying this TCR beta chain came up many times. Its antigen remains unidentified. The sample belongs to a study of CD8 T cells in ankylosing spondylitis. V lost 0 bases and J 12 bases, leaving 16 bases between the germline ends. Germline loops: CDR1 SGDLS, CDR2 YYNGEE. This CDR3 is built from 13 residues. Study-wide results and caveats: Past research had described some motif variants in reactive arthritis synovial fluid and blood.

TCRdb used MiXCR to reprocess the 5' RACE reads, holding one entry per CDR3 protein. The sample consists of some 250,000 distinct CDR3 sequences, about 11% of them appearing once. The rearrangement joins TRBV9 to TRBJ2-7, with D tentatively TRBD2 (7 bases). Sequenced material: blood, either unsorted or a sorted T cell fraction (not recorded which). This sequence was found in a male donor with ankylosing spondylitis or in good health (not recorded which). CDR3 in DNA: TGTGCCAGCAGCGTAGCGTCGGGGGGCTCGCCGTACTTC. Its translation is CASSVASGGSPYF.